Below, 24 T cell receptor beta chains from the same sample are listed, as sequenced in a study of CD8 T cells in Susac syndrome (dated by TCRdb to the late 2010s). Libraries were prepared through the immunoSEQ multiplex PCR assay. RNA was extracted using the RNeasy kit, and roughly 0.5 to 1 microgram was reverse transcribed with random hexamers. In TCRdb, the public reads were trimmed at Q25 with fastp and aligned with MiXCR, with productive beta chains retained. A single entry per CDR3 protein holds the most common genes and DNA from its merged rows. The sample yields 120,000 or so distinct CDR3 sequences; 96% were counted once. The ten largest account for approximately 0.15% of the sample. Material: CD4+ T cells from PBMCs. The receptors were sampled from a human donor with Susac syndrome.

The rearrangement joins TRBV20-1 to TRBJ2-1; 8 bases are shared with TRBD2. CDR3 size: 15 residues. CDR1 and CDR2 from the germline V gene are DFQATT and SNEGSKA (reference sequence). After removal of 6 bases from V and 8 bases from J, the junction contained 15 bases not matched to a gene. CDR3 nucleotides: TGCAGTGCGTTCGGACTAGCCCCTAAAGGGGATGAGCAGTTCTTC. Protein sequence: CSAFGLAPKGDEQFF.

The V gene is TRBV27, the J gene TRBJ2-5, with D tentatively TRBD2 (6 bases). Germline CDR1 MNHEY, CDR2 SMNVEV (reference sequence). Trimming shortened V by 5 bases and J by 5 bases, and 21 bases separated the two germline ends. The CDR3 length is 16 residues. The CDR3 here is CASSPETTSRSETQYF. The CDR3 coding sequence is TGTGCCAGCAGTCCGGAGACAACTAGCCGAAGCGAGACCCAGTACTTC.

The rearrangement uses TRBV28 and TRBJ1-4; 10 bases are shared with TRBD1. The CDR3 has 14 residues. The V segment lost 6 bases and the J segment 7 bases; nucleotides outside the gene matches: 5. Looked up from germline, CDR1 is MDHEN and CDR2 is SYDVKM. The CDR3 DNA is TGTGCCAGCAGCCGACAGGGGGCGCGTGAAAAACTGTTTTTT. This translates into CASSRQGAREKLFF.

CDR3 bases: TGTGCCAGCAGCCAAGTTAAGGGACAGGGTAATGAAAAACTGTTTTTT. Translating gives CASSQVKGQGNEKLFF. V gene TRBV4-2 combines with J gene TRBJ1-4; 9 positions agree with TRBD1. The ends lost 1 base at V and 4 bases at J; junction bases unmatched: 4. The CDR3 has 16 amino acids. CDR1 is LGHNA, CDR2 YNFKEQ, per germline.

This chain uses TRBV5-1 with TRBJ2-1, with 10 bases lining up with TRBD2. Per the germline V gene, CDR1 is SGHRS and CDR2 is YFSETQ. V lost 2 bases to trimming and J lost 8 bases; unmatched junction nucleotides: 7. The CDR3 is 15 amino acids. The chain's CDR3 is CASSLRAGGDDEQFF. The DNA of the CDR3 is TGCGCCAGCAGCTTAAGAGCGGGAGGGGACGATGAGCAGTTCTTC. Variable domain in full (rest from reference TRBV5-1 and TRBJ2-1): KAGVTQTPRYLIKTRGQQVTLSCSPISGHRSVSWYQQTPGQGLQFLFEYFSETQRNKGNFPGRFSGRQFSNSRSEMNVSTLELGDSALYLCASSLRAGGDDEQFFGPGTRLTVL.

The chain couples TRBV3-1 to TRBJ2-7; D not certain. Germline V gene data show CDR1 as LGHDT and CDR2 as YNNKEL (reference sequence). This CDR3 is built from 13 residues. The V gene lost 1 base and the J gene lost 3 bases, with 7 bases spanning the gap. The chain's CDR3 is CASSQAVSYEQYF. The CDR3 coding sequence is TGTGCCAGCAGCCAAGCTGTCAGCTACGAGCAGTACTTC.

The chain recombines TRBV30 with TRBJ2-2; D is uncertain. The germline gives CDR1 GTSNPN, CDR2 SVGIG (reference sequence). V dropped 1 base and J dropped 7 bases, with 4 bases sitting between them. CDR3 length equals 11 residues. CDR3 in DNA: TGTGCCTGGAGTGGGGGCGGGGAGCTGTTTTTT. Amino acid sequence: CAWSGGGELFF. Using reference TRBV30 and TRBJ2-2 for the parts outside the CDR3, the full variable domain is SQTIHQWPATLVQPVGSPLSLECTVEGTSNPNLYWYRQAAGRGLQLLFYSVGIGQISSEVPQNLSASRPQDRQFILSSKKLLLSDSGFYLCAWSGGGELFFGEGSRLTVL.

The J gene is TRBJ1-5, the V gene TRBV19; tentative D call: TRBD1 (6 bases). Per the germline V gene, CDR1 is LNHDA and CDR2 is SQIVND (reference sequence). The V and J ends lost 4 bases and 1 base respectively, with 8 bases between them. The CDR3 has 14 amino acids. In DNA, the CDR3 is TGTGCCAGTAGTACTACAGGGAGCAATCAGCCCCAGCATTTT. Its translation: CASSTTGSNQPQHF. Drawing the rest from reference TRBV19 and TRBJ1-5, the complete variable domain is DGGITQSPKYLFRKEGQNVTLSCEQNLNHDAMYWYRQDPGQGLRLIYYSQIVNDFQKGDIAEGYSVSREKKESFPLTVTSAQKNPTAFYLCASSTTGSNQPQHFGDGTRLSIL.

V and J are TRBV27 and TRBJ2-5; unclear D gene. Trimming left V 3 bases short and J 5 bases short, with 4 bases between. CDR1 MNHEY and CDR2 SMNVEV come from the germline V gene (reference sequence). The length of the CDR3 is 11 residues. The CDR3, as DNA: TGTGCCAGCAGTTTTAGGGAGACCCAGTACTTC. It encodes CASSFRETQYF.

The gene calls are TRBV11-1 and TRBJ1-1, with TRBD1 matching 7 bases. Germline V gives CDR1 SGHAT, CDR2 FQDESV (reference sequence). The CDR3 runs to 17 residues. The ends lost 5 bases at V and 1 base at J; junction bases unmatched: 13. This CDR3 reads CASSPPLLGQKNTEAFF. DNA for the CDR3: TGTGCCAGCAGCCCACCCCTATTGGGACAGAAGAACACTGAAGCTTTCTTT.

V and J are TRBV5-4 and TRBJ2-3; TRBD2 aligns across 15 bases. V shed 3 bases, J shed 4 bases, and the junction held 3 bases outside the gene matches. Germline values: CDR1 SGHNT, CDR2 YYREEE (reference sequence). CDR3 length: 16 residues. The chain's CDR3 is CASSYGTSGRSDTQYF. In DNA, the CDR3 is TGTGCCAGCAGCTACGGGACTAGCGGGAGGTCAGATACGCAGTATTTT.

The chain has TRBV9 and TRBJ2-3, with D perhaps TRBD2 (5 bases). Germline CDR1 and CDR2: SGDLS and YYNGEE. The ends were cut back, 0 bases at V and 3 bases at J, with 11 bases in the middle. This CDR3 is built from 15 residues. CDR3 nucleotides: TGTGCCAGCAGCGTAGCTACCCCGGGAACAGATACGCAGTATTTT. It codes for CASSVATPGTDTQYF.

For the CDR3, the DNA is TGCAGTGCTAGGAGAGCGGACCAAGAGACCCAGTACTTC. The encoded protein is CSARRADQETQYF. The V call is TRBV20-1, the J call TRBJ2-5, with D perhaps matching TRBD2 (5 bases). The V end lost 3 bases, the J end lost 0 bases, and 8 bases lay between the germline ends. The CDR3 runs to 13 residues. Germline V gene lookup returns CDR1 DFQATT and CDR2 SNEGSKA (reference sequence).

The chain joins TRBV5-5 to TRBJ2-3; 9 bases align to TRBD2. The V and J ends lost 4 bases and 4 bases, in that order; junction bases with no gene match: 10. This CDR3 spans 16 amino acids. Germline V gene data show CDR1 as SGHKS and CDR2 as YYEKEE (reference sequence). The CDR3 DNA sequence: TGTGCCAGCAGCCCCGCTGCAGGACTAGCGCCAGATACGCAGTATTTT. Translating it yields CASSPAAGLAPDTQYF.

This chain connects TRBV7-2 to TRBJ2-1; the D is unclear. Germline CDR1 SGHTA, CDR2 FQGNSA. V lost 4 bases to trimming and J lost 6 bases, with 19 bases between them. The CDR3 spans 16 residues. CDR3 sequence reads: CASSSKVASRPNEQFF. The CDR3 DNA follows: TGTGCCAGCAGCTCCAAAGTCGCCTCCCGCCCCAATGAGCAGTTCTTC. Filled out from reference TRBV7-2 and TRBJ2-1, the complete variable domain reads GAGVSQSPSNKVTEKGKDVELRCDPISGHTALYWYRQSLGQGLEFLIYFQGNSAPDKSGLPSDRFSAERTGGSVSTLTIQRTQQEDSAVYLCASSSKVASRPNEQFFGPGTRLTVL.

The V call is TRBV30, the J call TRBJ1-5; TRBD1 might be the D (5 bases). CDR1 is GTSNPN, CDR2 SVGIG, per germline (reference sequence). The CDR3 sequence is 15 residues long. V shed 2 bases and J shed 4 bases, with 15 bases lying between them. CDR3 in amino acids: CAWSNPGESNQPQHF. CDR3 DNA: TGTGCCTGGAGTAATCCGGGGGAGAGTAATCAGCCCCAGCATTTT.

This chain uses TRBV5-4 with TRBJ2-4; 10 nucleotides agree with TRBD2. There are 15 residues in the CDR3. Germline V gene data show CDR1 as SGHNT and CDR2 as YYREEE (reference sequence). The V gene end was trimmed by 1 base and the J gene end by 6 bases; junction bases not matched to a gene: 4. The CDR3 region is CASSLQSSGGNIQYF. The CDR3 nucleotides read TGTGCCAGCAGCTTGCAGTCTAGCGGGGGAAACATTCAGTACTTC.

This chain links TRBV5-4 with TRBJ2-3; tentatively, D is TRBD1 or TRBD2 (6 bases each). The CDR3 consists of 13 residues. Deletions cut 7 bases from V and 3 bases from J, with 12 bases between. Germline V gene sequence: CDR1 SGHNT, CDR2 YYREEE (reference sequence). DNA for the CDR3: TGTGCCAGCGGGGGGACATCTACAGATACGCAGTATTTT. It encodes CASGGTSTDTQYF.

J is TRBJ2-1 and V is TRBV20-1; no definite D call. The length of the CDR3 is 13 residues. With 3 bases removed from V and 2 bases from J, the gap between germline ends came to 8 bases. In germline, CDR1 is DFQATT, CDR2 SNEGSKA (reference sequence). The CDR3 is CSARFSAYNEQFF. CDR3 nucleotides: TGCAGTGCTAGGTTCTCGGCCTACAATGAGCAGTTCTTC.

V is TRBV24-1 and J is TRBJ2-2; the D gene is possibly TRBD1 (6 bases). Germline CDR1 KGHDR, CDR2 SFDVKD. The CDR3 has 16 residues. The V gene lost 4 bases and the J gene lost 0 bases, with 11 bases spanning the gap. CDR3 bases: TGTGCCACCAGTGAGCCGACAGGAGCGAACACCGGGGAGCTGTTTTTT. Its protein is CATSEPTGANTGELFF.

This chain joins TRBV29-1 and TRBJ2-7; no clear D gene. Germline values: CDR1 SQVTM, CDR2 ANQGSEA. V lost 2 bases, J lost 0 bases, and 8 bases lay in between. The CDR3 loop spans 13 amino acids. The CDR3 DNA sequence: TGCAGCGTTGAATCAAGTCTCTCCTACGAGCAGTACTTC. Its protein product is CSVESSLSYEQYF.

The chain combines TRBV20-1 with TRBJ2-3; 12 bases line up with TRBD2. With 7 bases clipped from V and 4 bases from J, the junction kept 9 bases outside the gene matches. The CDR3 contains 15 residues. Germline V CDR1 and CDR2: DFQATT, SNEGSKA (reference sequence). As DNA, the CDR3 is TGCAGTGGTCGCCTAGCGGGAGGGATAGCAGATACGCAGTATTTT. Encoded protein: CSGRLAGGIADTQYF.

The chain uses TRBV5-4 and TRBJ2-2; D unclear. There are 15 residues in the CDR3. Germline CDR1 and CDR2: SGHNT and YYREEE (reference sequence). Trimming left V 0 bases short and J 2 bases short, with 8 bases between. CDR3 loop: CASSLEGLNTGELFF. CDR3 DNA sequence: TGTGCCAGCAGCTTGGAGGGCCTAAACACCGGGGAGCTGTTTTTT. The full variable domain, with the rest looked up from reference TRBV5-4 and TRBJ2-2, is ETGVTQSPTHLIKTRGQQVTLRCSSQSGHNTVSWYQQALGQGPQFIFQYYREEENGRGNFPPRFSGLQFPNYSSELNVNALELDDSALYLCASSLEGLNTGELFFGEGSRLTVL.

V usage is TRBV20-1 and J usage is TRBJ2-5, with 10 nucleotides matching TRBD1. With V trimmed by 0 bases and J by 5 bases, 9 bases remained unmatched. This CDR3 spans 16 amino acids. Germline V gives CDR1 DFQATT, CDR2 SNEGSKA (reference sequence). The CDR3 protein is CSARDRGQGYSETQYF. The CDR3 DNA reads TGCAGTGCTAGAGATCGGGGACAGGGGTATTCTGAGACCCAGTACTTC.